The T cell receptor (beta chain) described here comes from a study of cytomegalovirus exposure and HLA in healthy donors. Germline CDR1 and CDR2: SGHRS and YFSETQ. CDR3 length: 18 residues. V lost 5 bases, J lost 0 bases, and 20 bases lay in between. A multiplex PCR was run with 60 Vbeta primers and 13 Jbeta primers. Using immunoSEQ multiplex PCR, the repertoire was profiled, and TCRdb retains in-frame clones only, with some absent. The profile covers 87,000 or so clones, with 64% appearing a single time and about 3.5% taken by the ten largest. This clone was picked up a small number of times. What it binds is unknown. Whole-study results and caveats: For presence/absence analyses, sequencing depth was assumed to be roughly uniform across donors. Earlier analysis looked at TCR beta V segments, and most were productive about 87% or about 30% of the time.

The chain has TRBV5-1 and TRBJ2-2, with D perhaps matching TRBD2 (5 bases). The sequencing sample was made of PBMCs. The receptor comes from a man between 60 and 75 years old in good health and CMV-seronegative. This chain's CDR3 is CASSKRSTGSSNTGELFF. The CDR3 DNA is TGCGCCAGCAGTAAACGTTCAACGGGGAGCTCGAACACCGGGGAGCTGTTTTTT.